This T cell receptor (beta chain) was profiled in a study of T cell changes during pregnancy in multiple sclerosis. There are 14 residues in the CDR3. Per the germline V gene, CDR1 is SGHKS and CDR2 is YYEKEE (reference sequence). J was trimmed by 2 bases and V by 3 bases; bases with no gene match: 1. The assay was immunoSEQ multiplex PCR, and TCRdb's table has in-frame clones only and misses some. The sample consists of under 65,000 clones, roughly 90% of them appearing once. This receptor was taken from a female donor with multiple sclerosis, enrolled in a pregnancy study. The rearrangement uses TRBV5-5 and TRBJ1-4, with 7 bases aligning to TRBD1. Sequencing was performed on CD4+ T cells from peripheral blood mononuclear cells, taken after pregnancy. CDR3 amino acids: CASSWGQTNEKLFF. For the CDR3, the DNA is TGTGCCAGCAGCTGGGGACAGACTAATGAAAAACTGTTTTTT.